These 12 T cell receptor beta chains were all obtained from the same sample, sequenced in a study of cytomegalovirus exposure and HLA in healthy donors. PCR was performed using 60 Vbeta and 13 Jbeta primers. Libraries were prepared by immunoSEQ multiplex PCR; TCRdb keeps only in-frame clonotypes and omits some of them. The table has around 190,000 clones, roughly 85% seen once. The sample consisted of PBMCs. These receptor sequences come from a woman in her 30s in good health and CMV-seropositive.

CDR3 loop: CASSLTSGRADTQYF. The CDR3 nucleotides are TGCGCCAGCAGCTTGACCAGCGGGAGGGCAGATACGCAGTATTTT. The J gene is TRBJ2-3, the V gene TRBV5-1; 10 bases fit TRBD2. The germline V gene has CDR1 SGHRS and CDR2 YFSETQ. The trim removed 1 base at V and 4 bases at J, leaving 3 bases unmatched. CDR3 length: 15 residues.

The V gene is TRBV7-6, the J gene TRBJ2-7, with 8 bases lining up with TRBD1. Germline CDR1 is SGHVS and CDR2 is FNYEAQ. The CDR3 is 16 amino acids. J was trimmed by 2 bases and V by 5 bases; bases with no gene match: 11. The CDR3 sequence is CASSEWTGPPTYEQYF. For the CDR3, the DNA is TGTGCCAGCAGCGAATGGACAGGGCCTCCTACCTACGAGCAGTACTTC.

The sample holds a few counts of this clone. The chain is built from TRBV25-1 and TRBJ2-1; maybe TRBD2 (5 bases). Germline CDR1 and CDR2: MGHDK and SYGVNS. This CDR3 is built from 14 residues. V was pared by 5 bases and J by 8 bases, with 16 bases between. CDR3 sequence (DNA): TGTGCCAGCAGTCTAATGCCCGGGAAGGATGAGCAGTTCTTC. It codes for CASSLMPGKDEQFF.

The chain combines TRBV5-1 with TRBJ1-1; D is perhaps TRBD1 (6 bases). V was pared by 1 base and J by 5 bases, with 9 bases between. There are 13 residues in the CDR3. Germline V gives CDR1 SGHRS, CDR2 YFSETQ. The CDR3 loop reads CASSLTGRTEAFF. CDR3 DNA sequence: TGCGCCAGCAGCTTGACAGGGAGAACTGAAGCTTTCTTT.

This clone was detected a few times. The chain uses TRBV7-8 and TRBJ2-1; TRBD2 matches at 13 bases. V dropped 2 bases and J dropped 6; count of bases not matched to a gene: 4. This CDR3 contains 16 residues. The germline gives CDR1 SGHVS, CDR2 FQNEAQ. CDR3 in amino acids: CASSLRTSGSGNEQFF. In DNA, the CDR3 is TGTGCCAGCAGCTTACGGACTAGCGGGAGCGGCAATGAGCAGTTCTTC.

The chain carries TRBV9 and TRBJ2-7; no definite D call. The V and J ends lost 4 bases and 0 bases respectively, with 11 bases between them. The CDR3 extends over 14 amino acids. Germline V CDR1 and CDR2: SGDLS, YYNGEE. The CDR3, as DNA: TGTGCCAGCAGCCCACGGGTGAGCTCCTACGAGCAGTACTTC. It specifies CASSPRVSSYEQYF.

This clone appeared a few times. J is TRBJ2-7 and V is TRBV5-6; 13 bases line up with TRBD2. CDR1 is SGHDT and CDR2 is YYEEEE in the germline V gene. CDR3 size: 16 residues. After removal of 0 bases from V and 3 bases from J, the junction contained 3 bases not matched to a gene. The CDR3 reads CASSLATSGRYYEQYF. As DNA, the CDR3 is TGTGCCAGCAGCTTGGCGACTAGCGGGAGGTACTACGAGCAGTACTTC.

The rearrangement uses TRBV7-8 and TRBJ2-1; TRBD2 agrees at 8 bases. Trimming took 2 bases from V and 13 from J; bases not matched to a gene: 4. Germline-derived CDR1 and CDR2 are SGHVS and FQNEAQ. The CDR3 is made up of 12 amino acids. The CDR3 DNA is TGTGCCAGCAGCTTACGGGGGGGCCGTCAGTTCTTC. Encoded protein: CASSLRGGRQFF.

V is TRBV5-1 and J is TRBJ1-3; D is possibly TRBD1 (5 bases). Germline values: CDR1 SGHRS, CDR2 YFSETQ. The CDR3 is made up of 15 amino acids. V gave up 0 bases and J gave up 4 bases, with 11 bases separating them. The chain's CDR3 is CASSLGAGGGNTIYF. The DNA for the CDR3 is TGCGCCAGCAGCTTGGGGGCCGGGGGAGGAAACACCATATATTTT. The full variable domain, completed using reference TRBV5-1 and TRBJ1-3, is KAGVTQTPRYLIKTRGQQVTLSCSPISGHRSVSWYQQTPGQGLQFLFEYFSETQRNKGNFPGRFSGRQFSNSRSEMNVSTLELGDSALYLCASSLGAGGGNTIYFGEGSWLTVV.

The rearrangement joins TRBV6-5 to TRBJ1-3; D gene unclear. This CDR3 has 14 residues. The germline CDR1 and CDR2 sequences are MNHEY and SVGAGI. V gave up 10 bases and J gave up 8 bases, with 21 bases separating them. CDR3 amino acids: CATILIGKEHTIYF. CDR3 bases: TGTGCCACCATACTGATCGGAAAGGAGCACACCATATATTTT.

For the CDR3, the DNA is TGTGCCAGCAGCTTGGGGGGAAACTCCTACAATGAGCAGTTCTTC. It encodes CASSLGGNSYNEQFF. This chain links TRBV7-2 with TRBJ2-1, with TRBD2 as a possible D gene (6 bases). Trimming shortened V by 3 bases and J by 0 bases, and 9 bases separated the two germline ends. Germline-derived CDR1 and CDR2 are SGHTA and FQGNSA. The CDR3 sequence is 15 residues long.

The CDR3, as DNA: TGTGCCAGCAGCTTAGAAGGGACTAGCGGGAGGCGTGAGCAGTTCTTC. As protein: CASSLEGTSGRREQFF. The gene calls are TRBV7-2 and TRBJ2-1, with 15 bases fitting TRBD2. CDR3 size: 16 residues. Per germline, CDR1 SGHTA and CDR2 FQGNSA. V lost 1 base and J lost 9; bases outside the gene matches: 4.